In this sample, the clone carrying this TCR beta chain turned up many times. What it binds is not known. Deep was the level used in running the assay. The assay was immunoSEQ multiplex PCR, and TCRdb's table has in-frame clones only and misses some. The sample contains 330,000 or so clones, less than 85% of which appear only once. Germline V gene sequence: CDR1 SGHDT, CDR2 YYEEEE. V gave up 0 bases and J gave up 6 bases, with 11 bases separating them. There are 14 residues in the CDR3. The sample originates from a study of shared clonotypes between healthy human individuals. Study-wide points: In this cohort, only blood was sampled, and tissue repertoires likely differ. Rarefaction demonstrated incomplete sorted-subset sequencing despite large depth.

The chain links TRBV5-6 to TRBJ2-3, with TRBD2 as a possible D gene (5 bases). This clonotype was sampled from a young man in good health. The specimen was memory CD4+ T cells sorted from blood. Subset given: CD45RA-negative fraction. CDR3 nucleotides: TGTGCCAGCAGCTTGGCCTCGAGGGCGGATACGCAGTATTTT. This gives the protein CASSLASRADTQYF.